This TCR beta chain was identified in a study of spatial heterogeneity in lung cancer. The overall study: When available, follow-up PBMC samples taken a median of approximately two years after resection were sequenced. The study, taken as a whole, reports: Resection saw ubiquitous expanded tumor TCRs appear in blood more than follow-up did.

This clonotype was seen a few times. Antigen specificity is unknown. TCR cDNA molecules each had a unique molecular identifier. TCRdb re-called the 5' RACE reads through MiXCR, storing one row per CDR3 protein. The repertoire holds about 120,000 distinct CDR3 sequences, with more than 9% as singletons. Time point in this sample: blood at routine non-recurrence follow-up after resection. The sequenced material consisted of unsorted whole RNA from tumor, nontumor lung or frozen PBMC. V lost 2 bases and J lost 2; bases outside the gene matches: 3. The CDR3 sequence is 15 residues long. Germline V gene data show CDR1 as LGHNA and CDR2 as YSLEER.

The specimen comprised PBMCs, sampled at follow-up. The J gene is TRBJ1-5, the V gene TRBV4-3, with 7 bases identical to TRBD1. This TCR was sampled from a male donor with early-stage non-small cell lung cancer. DNA for the CDR3: TGCGCCAGCAGCCAAACGCAGGGGGGCAATCAGCCCCAGCATTTT. It specifies CASSQTQGGNQPQHF.